Presented here are 32 T cell receptor beta chains from one specimen sequenced in a study of PD-1 blockade in classical Hodgkin lymphoma (dated by TCRdb to about 2020). Explained via the paper, the time point label denotes: cycle 1 day 1 (C1D1), immediately before nivolumab initiation. Every trial patient had relapsed after autologous stem cell transplantation, and cohorts A, B and C differed in prior brentuximab vedotin exposure. A Miltenyi CD4+ T cell isolation kit was used for magnetic negative selection to purify CD4+ T cells from thawed PBMCs. Library construction relied on the immunoSEQ multiplex PCR assay. TCRdb limited this immuneACCESS table to in-frame rearrangements with V and J called. A share of clones is missing; checked studies link under half to unresolved V genes, and the rest is unexplained. The sample table holds about 27,000 clones, of which 60% to 85% were seen once. The ten largest make up just under 2.5% of the sample.

The sequenced sample was CD4+ T cells from blood, obtained at baseline. The source is a human donor with classical Hodgkin lymphoma.

The chain links TRBV28 to TRBJ2-4; D may be TRBD1 or TRBD2 (5 bases each). V shed 0 bases and J shed 0 bases, with 15 bases lying between them. CDR1 and CDR2 from the germline V gene are MDHEN and SYDVKM. This CDR3 contains 18 residues. Here the CDR3 reads CASSLWGTQTLAKNIQYF. CDR3 coding DNA: TGTGCCAGCAGTTTATGGGGGACGCAAACCCTAGCCAAAAACATTCAGTACTTC.

The chain links TRBV11-2 to TRBJ2-2; TRBD1 agrees at 7 bases. In germline, CDR1 is SGHAT, CDR2 FQNNGV. The CDR3 loop spans 16 amino acids. Unmatched junction bases numbered 7, after V lost 6 bases and J lost 0 bases. CDR3 residues: CASRRSGTANTGELFF. The CDR3 DNA is TGTGCCAGCAGGCGCTCCGGGACAGCGAACACCGGGGAGCTGTTTTTT. Based on the CDR3 plus reference TRBV11-2 and TRBJ2-2, the full variable domain is EAGVAQSPRYKIIEKRQSVAFWCNPISGHATLYWYQQILGQGPKLLIQFQNNGVVDDSQLPKDRFSAERLKGVDSTLKIQPAKLEDSAVYLCASRRSGTANTGELFFGEGSRLTVL.

The V call is TRBV30, the J call TRBJ2-3, with D tentatively TRBD2 (5 bases). This CDR3 has 14 amino acids. The ends were cut back, 2 bases at V and 3 bases at J, with 12 bases in the middle. Germline V gene sequence: CDR1 GTSNPN, CDR2 SVGIG (reference sequence). DNA of the CDR3: TGTGCCTGGAGTTTCGGGGAAGGGACAGATACGCAGTATTTT. Encoded protein: CAWSFGEGTDTQYF.

The chain couples TRBV11-1 to TRBJ2-2; unclear D gene. Deletions cut 5 bases from V and 0 bases from J, with 7 bases between. This CDR3 spans 14 amino acids. The germline gives CDR1 SGHAT, CDR2 FQDESV (reference sequence). In DNA, the CDR3 is TGTGCCAGCAGCCCCCCCTCGAACACCGGGGAGCTGTTTTTT. The encoded protein is CASSPPSNTGELFF.

Worth noting for this clone: At one of its ends the junction is not consistent with the germline gene, which may arise from a read error. V gene TRBV19 combines with J gene TRBJ2-7; tentative D call: TRBD2 (6 bases). CDR1 is LNHDA and CDR2 is SQIVND in the germline V gene (reference sequence). CDR3 length: 10 amino acids. CDR3 sequence: CASSGTREDF. CDR3 nucleotide sequence: TGTGCCAGTTCCGGGACCAGGGAGGACTTC.

Here the CDR3 reads CASSARQESYEQYF. As DNA, the CDR3 is TGCGCCAGCAGCGCCAGACAGGAATCCTACGAGCAGTACTTC. J is TRBJ2-7 and V is TRBV5-1; TRBD1 is a possible D gene (6 bases). V gave up 4 bases and J gave up 1 base, with 12 bases separating them. CDR1 SGHRS and CDR2 YFSETQ come from the germline V gene. The CDR3 is 14 amino acids.

CDR3 region: CASSSRDRGLNTEAFF. In nucleotides, the CDR3 is TGTGCCAGCAGCTCCCGGGACAGGGGCCTGAACACTGAAGCTTTCTTT. The chain links TRBV7-9 to TRBJ1-1, with 10 bases that match TRBD1. The V gene end was trimmed by 4 bases and the J gene end by 0 bases; junction bases not matched to a gene: 5. The CDR3 extends over 16 amino acids. The germline CDR1 and CDR2 sequences are SEHNR and FQNEAQ (reference sequence). Variable domain in full (rest from reference TRBV7-9 and TRBJ1-1): DTGVSQNPRHKITKRGQNVTFRCDPISEHNRLYWYRQTLGQGPEFLTYFQNEAQLEKSRLLSDRFSAERPKGSFSTLEIQRTEQGDSAMYLCASSSRDRGLNTEAFFGQGTRLTVV.

This chain links TRBV28 with TRBJ2-3; possibly TRBD2 for D (5 bases). The CDR3 spans 13 residues. The V gene's germline CDR1 is MDHEN and CDR2 SYDVKM. Between the trimmed V and J ends, which lost 7 bases and 6 bases, there was a span of 14 bases. The CDR3 DNA follows: TGTGCCAGCATGAGGGTCTTTGGTGATACGCAGTATTTT. Its protein is CASMRVFGDTQYF.

This clone appeared once. The CDR3 coding sequence is TGTGCCAGCAGCTTAGGGGTCGGAAGATCCGAGCAGTACTTC. The encoded protein is CASSLGVGRSEQYF. The chain couples TRBV7-2 to TRBJ2-7; D is ambiguous. Germline loops: CDR1 SGHTA, CDR2 FQGNSA. The V and J ends lost 1 base and 6 bases respectively, with 13 bases between them. The CDR3 loop spans 14 amino acids.

V and J are TRBV2 and TRBJ1-1; a possible D gene is TRBD1 (6 bases). Trimming cost V 6 bases and J 5 bases, with 16 bases left between them. The germline gives CDR1 SNHLY, CDR2 FYNNEI. This CDR3 comprises 14 residues. Written as DNA, the CDR3 is TGTGCCAGCAGGAGGGACAAAGGATGGACTGAAGCTTTCTTT. Its protein product is CASRRDKGWTEAFF. Full variable domain (missing parts from reference TRBV2 and TRBJ1-1): EPEVTQTPSHQVTQMGQEVILRCVPISNHLYFYWYRQILGQKVEFLVSFYNNEISEKSEIFDDQFSVERPDGSNFTLKIRSTKLEDSAMYFCASRRDKGWTEAFFGQGTRLTVV.

V and J are TRBV2 and TRBJ2-3, with D perhaps TRBD2 (6 bases). CDR1 is SNHLY, CDR2 FYNNEI, per germline. This CDR3 contains 15 residues. V was trimmed by 7 bases and J by 5 bases, leaving 19 bases between them. The DNA of the CDR3 is TGTGCCAGCAAGATCCCGGGACTGATTATAGATACGCAGTATTTT. Its protein product is CASKIPGLIIDTQYF.

This chain connects TRBV3-1 (or the pseudogene TRBV3-2) to TRBJ1-1, with D unresolved. Trimming stripped 11 bases from V and 8 bases from J, with 9 bases between. The CDR3 runs 9 residues. Germline-derived CDR1 and CDR2 are LGHDT and YNNKEL (reference sequence). The CDR3 sequence: CAPQREAFF. DNA for the CDR3: TGTGCCCCGCAGAGAGAAGCTTTCTTT.

The V gene is TRBV7-2, the J gene TRBJ2-4; 7 nucleotides align to TRBD1. CDR3 length equals 18 residues. From germline, CDR1 is SGHTA and CDR2 FQGNSA. J lost 1 base, V lost 4 bases, and 13 bases had no gene match. CDR3: CASSSPNDRVGAKNIQYF. The CDR3 nucleotides read TGTGCCAGCAGCTCCCCGAACGACAGGGTAGGGGCCAAAAACATTCAGTACTTC.

The chain joins TRBV7-2 to TRBJ1-1; D not resolved. V was pared by 3 bases and J by 5 bases, with 7 bases between. From germline, CDR1 is SGHTA and CDR2 FQGNSA. The CDR3 has 12 residues. In DNA form, the CDR3 reads TGTGCCAGCAGCTTCCTTTGGACTGAAGCTTTCTTT. Its protein product is CASSFLWTEAFF.

This clone was seen only once. V gene TRBV7-2 combines with J gene TRBJ2-3; unclear D gene. The V end was cut by 0 bases, the J end by 1 base, with 11 bases between. CDR3 size: 16 residues. Germline V gives CDR1 SGHTA, CDR2 FQGNSA. This chain's CDR3 is CASSLALMGGTDTQYF. Written as DNA, the CDR3 is TGTGCCAGCAGCTTAGCGCTAATGGGCGGCACAGATACGCAGTATTTT. Combining the CDR3 with reference TRBV7-2 and TRBJ2-3 gives the whole variable domain GAGVSQSPSNKVTEKGKDVELRCDPISGHTALYWYRQSLGQGLEFLIYFQGNSAPDKSGLPSDRFSAERTGGSVSTLTIQRTQQEDSAVYLCASSLALMGGTDTQYFGPGTRLTVL.

The chain combines TRBV19 with TRBJ2-3; TRBD1 or TRBD2 may be the D gene (5 bases each). CDR3 length equals 13 residues. The germline V and J ends were trimmed by 3 bases and 4 bases, with 8 bases remaining between them. The V gene's germline CDR1 is LNHDA and CDR2 SQIVND (reference sequence). CDR3 protein: CASSMVGADTQYF. The CDR3 nucleotides are TGTGCCAGTAGTATGGTGGGGGCAGATACGCAGTATTTT.

The chain uses TRBV2 and TRBJ2-7; the D is unclear. The V gene's germline CDR1 is SNHLY and CDR2 FYNNEI. The germline V and J ends were trimmed by 8 bases and 4 bases, with 12 bases remaining between them. This CDR3 has 12 amino acids. The CDR3 coding sequence is TGTGCCAGCGGCCTTTGGGGATACGAGCAGTACTTC. Encoded protein: CASGLWGYEQYF.

In this sample, this clone turned up a few times. This sequence joins TRBV7-9 and TRBJ2-7; the D gene could be TRBD1 or TRBD2 (5 bases each). The V and J ends lost 5 bases and 6 bases respectively, with 17 bases between them. The CDR3 consists of 14 residues. Germline CDR1 reads SEHNR; CDR2 reads FQNEAQ (reference sequence). The DNA of the CDR3 is TGTGCCAGCAGCCCTCCGGGACGGGGTGGCGAGCAGTACTTC. It translates to CASSPPGRGGEQYF.

The J gene is TRBJ1-6, the V gene TRBV27; 8 bases match TRBD1. The ends lost 1 base at V and 4 bases at J; junction bases unmatched: 6. CDR1 and CDR2 (germline): MNHEY, SMNVEV (reference sequence). The CDR3 has 17 residues. The CDR3 reads CASSLLQGAEYNSPLHF. CDR3 nucleotide sequence: TGTGCCAGCAGTTTATTGCAGGGGGCAGAATATAATTCACCCCTCCACTTT.

The DNA for the CDR3 is TGTGCCAGCAGCTTAATTGGGAATGGCGGCTACACCTTC. Its translation is CASSLIGNGGYTF. This sequence joins TRBV7-2 and TRBJ1-2, with unresolved D. The CDR3 totals 13 residues. Looked up from germline, CDR1 is SGHTA and CDR2 is FQGNSA. Trimming took 2 bases from V and 8 from J, leaving 12 bases between them.

Comments on this clone: A read error may account for a junction end that differs from germline. The genes are TRBV29-1 and TRBJ1-1; D is unclear. The CDR3 length is 12 residues. Looked up from germline, CDR1 is SQVTM and CDR2 is ANQGSEA. In DNA form, the CDR3 reads TGCAGCGTGGAAGATCCGAACACTGAAGCTTTCTTT. Translating it yields CSVEDPNTEAFF.

The rearrangement uses TRBV19 and TRBJ1-2; 7 bases align to TRBD1. Germline-derived CDR1 and CDR2 are LNHDA and SQIVND (reference sequence). The CDR3 runs 17 residues. Germline trimming cut 5 bases from V and 0 bases from J; bases unmatched to any gene: 12. In DNA form, the CDR3 reads TGTGCCAGTAGTGCCTACAGGGGACCAGATACTAACTATGGCTACACCTTC. As protein: CASSAYRGPDTNYGYTF.

CDR3: CASSAGPVNTEAFF. CDR3 coding DNA: TGTGCCAGCAGCGCGGGACCAGTGAACACTGAAGCTTTCTTT. The chain combines TRBV6-1 with TRBJ1-1, with D maybe TRBD1 (5 bases). V lost 6 bases to trimming and J lost 0 bases, with 11 bases between them. Germline V gene sequence: CDR1 MNHNS, CDR2 SASEGT. The CDR3 runs 14 residues.

V gene TRBV2 combines with J gene TRBJ2-1; 15 bases align to TRBD2. The CDR3 has 19 amino acids. The J segment lost 0 bases and the V segment lost 5 bases, leaving 8 bases of the junction unmatched. The V gene's germline CDR1 is SNHLY and CDR2 FYNNEI. The CDR3 here is CASSPGLAGGHSSYNEQFF. The CDR3 DNA reads as TGTGCCAGCAGTCCGGGACTAGCGGGGGGCCACAGCTCCTACAATGAGCAGTTCTTC.

The chain recombines TRBV11-3 with TRBJ1-1, with unresolved D. Trimming cost V 0 bases and J 8 bases, with 10 bases left between them. The CDR3 totals 13 residues. Germline CDR1 reads SGHNT; CDR2 reads YENEEA. DNA for the CDR3: TGTGCCAGCAGCTTAGAGTCGACGGGAGAAGCTTTCTTT. Amino acid sequence: CASSLESTGEAFF.

The chain uses TRBV7-2 and TRBJ1-1; D remains ambiguous. V lost 0 bases and J 1 base, leaving 9 bases between the germline ends. The CDR3 covers 15 residues. The germline V gene encodes CDR1 SGHTA and CDR2 FQGNSA. As DNA, the CDR3 is TGTGCCAGCAGCTTAGCAAGTCAGAAGAACACTGAAGCTTTCTTT. It is translated as CASSLASQKNTEAFF. The full variable domain, with the rest looked up from reference TRBV7-2 and TRBJ1-1, is GAGVSQSPSNKVTEKGKDVELRCDPISGHTALYWYRQSLGQGLEFLIYFQGNSAPDKSGLPSDRFSAERTGGSVSTLTIQRTQQEDSAVYLCASSLASQKNTEAFFGQGTRLTVV.

This clone was recorded a few times. The rearrangement uses TRBV29-1 and TRBJ2-7; perhaps TRBD1 as D (6 bases). The CDR3 length is 11 residues. The V gene's germline CDR1 is SQVTM and CDR2 ANQGSEA. V lost 6 bases, J lost 4 bases, and 10 bases lay in between. The CDR3 is CSVVGQYEQYF. The CDR3 region has the DNA TGCAGCGTGGTTGGACAGTACGAGCAGTACTTC.

The chain employs TRBV7-9 and TRBJ1-4; possibly TRBD1 for D (6 bases). The CDR3 consists of 15 residues. V was clipped by 5 bases and J by 0 bases, with 10 bases between them. CDR1 and CDR2 (germline): SEHNR, FQNEAQ (reference sequence). The CDR3 spells CASSPAGATNEKLFF. CDR3 nucleotide sequence: TGTGCCAGCAGCCCCGCAGGGGCAACTAATGAAAAACTGTTTTTT. The full variable domain, rest sourced from reference TRBV7-9 and TRBJ1-4, is DTGVSQNPRHKITKRGQNVTFRCDPISEHNRLYWYRQTLGQGPEFLTYFQNEAQLEKSRLLSDRFSAERPKGSFSTLEIQRTEQGDSAMYLCASSPAGATNEKLFFGSGTQLSVL.

Notes on this clone: At one boundary the junction diverges from the germline segment, which might be a read error. The genes are TRBV7-2 and TRBJ2-7; 12 bases agree with TRBD2. In germline, CDR1 is SGHTA, CDR2 FQGNSA. CDR3 length equals 14 residues. DNA for the CDR3: TGTGCCAGCAGCTACCCCCTAGCGGGGGGGCCTGAGGTATTC. Translating it yields CASSYPLAGGPEVF.

This clone was counted between two and nine times. The chain combines TRBV28 with TRBJ1-2, with TRBD1 matching over 7 bases. V lost 7 bases to trimming and J lost 4 bases; unmatched junction nucleotides: 15. CDR3 length equals 16 residues. Germline V lookup: CDR1 MDHEN, CDR2 SYDVKM. The CDR3 DNA is TGTGCCAGCACCCCCGGTGGGGCAGGGGGAAGCTATGGCTACACCTTC. Translation: CASTPGGAGGSYGYTF.

The V call is TRBV13, the J call TRBJ2-7, with a possible D match to TRBD2 (5 bases). The germline V gene encodes CDR1 PRHDT and CDR2 FYEKMQ (reference sequence). V lost 1 base and J lost 0, with 16 bases in between. This CDR3 spans 17 amino acids. The CDR3 spells CASSLDTRFTSSYEQYF. As DNA, the CDR3 is TGTGCCAGCAGCTTAGACACTCGGTTTACTAGCTCCTACGAGCAGTACTTC.

The rearrangement joins TRBV9 to TRBJ2-3; the match to TRBD2 covers 10 bases. Trimming removed 0 bases from V and 0 bases from J; junction bases left unmatched: 13. The CDR3 spans 20 residues. Germline CDR1 and CDR2: SGDLS and YYNGEE. The CDR3 DNA reads TGTGCCAGCAGCGTAGGGGCTAGCGGGGGACCCCAACTAAGCACAGATACGCAGTATTTT. Its translation: CASSVGASGGPQLSTDTQYF.